The 25 T cell receptor beta chains below come from one sample, sequenced in a study of CD8 T cells in Susac syndrome. Reverse transcription of roughly 0.5 to 1 ug RNA was carried out with random hexamers. From the immunoSEQ multiplex PCR reads, TCRdb called clonotypes with MiXCR, one entry per CDR3 protein. The sample lists around 150,000 distinct CDR3 sequences, approximately 93% occurring once. Sequenced: CD4+ T cells from PBMCs. All receptors derive from a human donor with multiple sclerosis.

This chain uses TRBV27 with TRBJ2-7; 8 bases align to TRBD1. This CDR3 spans 16 amino acids. CDR1 MNHEY and CDR2 SMNVEV come from the germline V gene (reference sequence). The trim removed 3 bases at V and 2 bases at J, leaving 9 bases unmatched. The DNA for the CDR3 is TGTGCCAGCAGTTTGATCGGACAGGGTATCGCCTACGAGCAGTACTTC. Its protein is CASSLIGQGIAYEQYF.

The V call is TRBV20-1, the J call TRBJ2-7; TRBD2 agrees at 11 bases. After removal of 4 bases from V and 6 bases from J, the junction contained 5 bases not matched to a gene. Germline loops: CDR1 DFQATT, CDR2 SNEGSKA (reference sequence). The CDR3 is 13 amino acids. The CDR3 spells CSAIAGGPSEQYF. The DNA for the CDR3 is TGCAGTGCTATAGCGGGAGGGCCTAGCGAGCAGTACTTC.

The chain links TRBV5-6 to TRBJ2-3; TRBD1 matches 7 bases. Germline assignment: CDR1 SGHDT and CDR2 YYEEEE. The CDR3 spans 14 residues. Unmatched junction bases numbered 5, after V lost 1 base and J lost 6 bases. CDR3 DNA: TGTGCCAGCAGCTTGATGACAGGGTGGGATACGCAGTATTTT. The encoded protein is CASSLMTGWDTQYF.

This chain uses TRBV20-1 with TRBJ2-3, with a possible D match to TRBD2 (6 bases). V was cut by 0 bases and J by 3 bases, with 13 bases left in between. There are 15 residues in the CDR3. The germline gives CDR1 DFQATT, CDR2 SNEGSKA (reference sequence). The CDR3 reads CSARDPQGGTDTQYF. Written as DNA, the CDR3 is TGCAGTGCTAGAGATCCTCAGGGAGGTACAGATACGCAGTATTTT.

This clonotype was seen once. The genes are TRBV7-8 and TRBJ2-4; 8 nucleotides line up with TRBD1. CDR1 SGHVS and CDR2 FQNEAQ come from the germline V gene. V was pared by 5 bases and J by 7 bases, with 10 bases of the junction left unmatched. The CDR3 extends over 15 amino acids. The CDR3 bases are TGTGCCAGCAGCAACCAGCCAGGGGGCAAGAACATTCAGTACTTC. Translated: CASSNQPGGKNIQYF.

This CDR3 is CASSYSKGGGNSYEQYF. CDR3 coding DNA: TGTGCCAGCAGTTACTCGAAGGGCGGCGGGAACTCCTACGAGCAGTACTTC. The chain carries TRBV6-5 and TRBJ2-7; a possible D gene is TRBD2 (6 bases). Germline values: CDR1 MNHEY, CDR2 SVGAGI. CDR3 length: 17 residues. With 0 bases removed from V and 0 bases from J, the gap between germline ends came to 15 bases.

The rearrangement uses TRBV4-3 and TRBJ2-1, with 8 bases matching TRBD2. Germline V gives CDR1 LGHNA, CDR2 YSLEER. The CDR3 runs to 17 residues. V lost 2 bases to trimming and J lost 6 bases; unmatched junction nucleotides: 12. CDR3 sequence (DNA): TGCGCCAGCAGCCAATCCCCGGGACTAGTCAGGCGCAATGAGCAGTTCTTC. Amino acids: CASSQSPGLVRRNEQFF.

V gene TRBV7-8 combines with J gene TRBJ2-1; 11 bases align to TRBD2. Looked up from germline, CDR1 is SGHVS and CDR2 is FQNEAQ. CDR3 length: 14 residues. V shed 5 bases, J shed 6 bases, and the junction held 3 bases outside the gene matches. CDR3 residues: CASSPGLAVNEQFF. In DNA form, the CDR3 reads TGTGCCAGCAGCCCGGGACTAGCGGTCAATGAGCAGTTCTTC.

V usage is TRBV2 and J usage is TRBJ1-4; maybe TRBD1 (5 bases). Deletions cut 7 bases from V and 5 bases from J, with 11 bases between. The CDR3 spans 13 residues. The germline V gene encodes CDR1 SNHLY and CDR2 FYNNEI. Here the CDR3 DNA reads TGTGCCAGCAAAGTAGACAGAAATGAAAAACTGTTTTTT. It specifies CASKVDRNEKLFF.

The chain combines TRBV4-1 with TRBJ2-1; a weak D match, TRBD2 (5 bases). Germline loops: CDR1 MGHRA, CDR2 YSYEKL. Trimming shortened V by 4 bases and J by 8 bases, and 15 bases separated the two germline ends. This CDR3 comprises 14 residues. The CDR3 DNA is TGCGCCAGCAGCCCTTCCGGAGATAGCGATGAGCAGTTCTTC. Encoded protein: CASSPSGDSDEQFF.

V usage is TRBV11-2 and J usage is TRBJ2-5; 8 bases are a match to TRBD1. The CDR3 totals 15 residues. Germline CDR1 and CDR2: SGHAT and FQNNGV. Trimming cost V 3 bases and J 9 bases; bases outside gene matches: 12. The CDR3 bases are TGTGCCAGCAGCTTCCGGAGGACAGGGTCATTGGCCCAGTACTTC. This codes for CASSFRRTGSLAQYF. Together with reference TRBV11-2 and TRBJ2-5, the CDR3 gives the full variable domain: EAGVAQSPRYKIIEKRQSVAFWCNPISGHATLYWYQQILGQGPKLLIQFQNNGVVDDSQLPKDRFSAERLKGVDSTLKIQPAKLEDSAVYLCASSFRRTGSLAQYFGPGTRLLVL.

This chain links TRBV19 with TRBJ1-5; D unclear. CDR1 is LNHDA, CDR2 SQIVND, per germline (reference sequence). The ends were cut back, 2 bases at V and 3 bases at J, with 14 bases in the middle. CDR3 length equals 16 residues. In DNA, the CDR3 is TGTGCCAGTAGTATAAAGTTCTTGGCGATCAATCAGCCCCAGCATTTT. Translated, it gives CASSIKFLAINQPQHF.

The chain uses TRBV4-2 and TRBJ1-5; D not certain. V lost 4 bases and J 5 bases, leaving 9 bases between the germline ends. The germline V gene encodes CDR1 LGHNA and CDR2 YNFKEQ. CDR3 length equals 13 residues. The CDR3, as DNA: TGTGCCAGCAGCCGGCAATTAGATCAGCCCCAGCATTTT. This codes for CASSRQLDQPQHF.

V and J are TRBV6-5 and TRBJ2-7; D unresolved. V gave up 3 bases and J gave up 2 bases, with 11 bases separating them. This CDR3 spans 14 amino acids. From germline, CDR1 is MNHEY and CDR2 SVGAGI. The CDR3 here is CASSYGVGTYEQYF. In nucleotides, the CDR3 is TGTGCCAGCAGTTATGGGGTCGGAACCTACGAGCAGTACTTC.

The genes are TRBV28 and TRBJ2-7; D gene unclear. This CDR3 is built from 12 residues. Trimming cost V 5 bases and J 9 bases, with 14 bases left between them. Looked up from germline, CDR1 is MDHEN and CDR2 is SYDVKM. The CDR3 DNA sequence: TGTGCCAGCAGTGGGGTGGCTACGGGGCAGTACTTC. It specifies CASSGVATGQYF.

This chain connects TRBV28 to TRBJ1-2, with D tentatively TRBD1 (6 bases). Trimming pared 6 bases from V and 4 bases from J, leaving 21 bases between. The CDR3 consists of 16 residues. Germline V gives CDR1 MDHEN, CDR2 SYDVKM. CDR3 region: CASSPPGQGSFYGYTF. The CDR3 DNA reads TGTGCCAGCAGCCCACCCGGGCAGGGGTCGTTCTATGGCTACACCTTC.

The V and J genes are TRBV5-4 and TRBJ2-1; no clear D gene. Germline CDR1 and CDR2: SGHNT and YYREEE (reference sequence). The CDR3 loop spans 13 amino acids. V dropped 0 bases and J dropped 8 bases, with 9 bases sitting between them. The CDR3 sequence: CASSLEAVDEQFF. Here the CDR3 DNA reads TGTGCCAGCAGCTTGGAGGCAGTCGATGAGCAGTTCTTC.

This chain connects TRBV3-1 to TRBJ2-1; possibly TRBD1 for D (6 bases). CDR1 is LGHDT, CDR2 YNNKEL, per germline (reference sequence). V was cut by 3 bases and J by 6 bases, with 6 bases left in between. This CDR3 is 12 amino acids long. The CDR3 coding sequence is TGTGCCAGCAGCCACAGGGGCAATGAGCAGTTCTTC. Protein product: CASSHRGNEQFF.

This clonotype was observed once. V usage is TRBV14 and J usage is TRBJ2-3; D is possibly TRBD1 (5 bases). The CDR3 is 13 amino acids. Deletions cut 0 bases from V and 7 bases from J, with 8 bases between. Germline lookup yields CDR1 SGHDN and CDR2 FVKESK. The CDR3 here is CASSQDRGYTQYF. The CDR3 DNA reads TGTGCCAGCAGCCAAGATAGGGGCTATACGCAGTATTTT.

This clonotype came up once. This chain joins TRBV29-1 and TRBJ1-5; D is unresolved. V lost 7 bases, J lost 2 bases, and 12 bases lay in between. Germline V gives CDR1 SQVTM, CDR2 ANQGSEA. The CDR3 is made up of 13 amino acids. DNA of the CDR3: TGCAGCGCCCAAGTCCAGGGCAATCAGCCCCAGCATTTT. Amino acid sequence: CSAQVQGNQPQHF.

The CDR3: CASSLIRGDSPEAYTF. CDR3 bases: TGTGCCAGCAGTTTGATCAGGGGGGACTCCCCCGAGGCCTACACCTTC. The chain couples TRBV6-5 to TRBJ1-2; 7 bases agree with TRBD1. There are 16 residues in the CDR3. The germline V gene encodes CDR1 MNHEY and CDR2 SVGAGI. Trimming at V came to 4 bases and at J to 10 bases, leaving 18 bases not matched to a gene.

Turning to this clonotype: The junction departs from germline at one end; a sequencing error may be responsible. J is TRBJ1-2 and V is TRBV12-3 or TRBV12-4, with TRBD1 as a possible D gene (5 bases). The CDR3 has 12 residues. The CDR3 bases are TGTGCCAGCAGTTTAGCGCAGCGGACACCTCTCTTC. Translating it yields CASSLAQRTPLF.

The chain recombines TRBV4-1 with TRBJ2-7; 12 bases line up with TRBD1. Germline CDR1 is MGHRA and CDR2 is YSYEKL. This CDR3 contains 15 residues. Trimming took 5 bases from V and 6 from J; bases not matched to a gene: 8. As DNA, the CDR3 is TGCGCCAGCAGCTCACCGGGACAGGGGGCAATCGAGCAGTACTTC. Its translation: CASSSPGQGAIEQYF.

This clonotype was detected only once. The gene calls are TRBV21-1 and TRBJ2-7. TRBV21-1 is a documented pseudogene. There are 9 residues in the CDR3. The CDR3 region is CASYFEQYF. The CDR3 region has the DNA TGTGCCAGCTATTTCGAGCAGTACTTC.

In this sample, this clonotype turned up once. The chain has TRBV18 and TRBJ2-5, with 9 nucleotides matching TRBD1. The CDR3 contains 15 residues. Germline CDR1 is KGHSH and CDR2 is LQKENI. V was clipped by 2 bases and J by 5 bases; unmatched bases: 6. CDR3 nucleotides: TGTGCCAGCTCACCATTGACAGGGGGTGATGAGACCCAGTACTTC. Amino acid sequence: CASSPLTGGDETQYF. Supplemented by reference TRBV18 and TRBJ2-5, the full variable domain reads NAGVMQNPRHLVRRRGQEARLRCSPMKGHSHVYWYRQLPEEGLKFMVYLQKENIIDESGMPKERFSAEFPKEGPSILRIQQVVRGDSAAYFCASSPLTGGDETQYFGPGTRLLVL.